Listed below are T cell receptor beta chains from one sample, sequenced in a study of blood T cell repertoires in COVID-19. Measured with immunoSEQ multiplex PCR; TCRdb has only the in-frame clones, and not every one. This table holds about 200,000 clones, approximately 90% found once. Sample: peripheral blood. The source of these receptors is a middle-aged man with COVID-19, enrolled during active disease. Each CDR3 is given with its conserved first and last residue. Fields, in order: clone size, J gene, V gene, D gene, CDR3 length, CDR3 protein, CDR3 DNA. A D gene is named only where the DNA matches it firmly. Some rows have no size entry. The others give once, few or many, or a class for an expanded clone.

>-|TRBJ2-3|TRBV3-1/TRBV3-2|TRBD2|14
CASSQGLAGVAQYF
TGTGCCAGCAGCCAAGGACTAGCGGGAGTGGCGCAGTATTTT
>-|TRBJ2-1|TRBV7-8|TRBD1|15
CASSRAGGAYNEQFF
TGTGCCAGCTCACGGGCAGGGGGCGCCTACAATGAGCAGTTCTTC
>-|TRBJ2-5|TRBV5-6|-|15
CASSGAVPGAETQYF
TGTGCCAGCAGCGGGGCGGTCCCAGGGGCAGAGACCCAGTACTTC
>-|TRBJ2-2|TRBV12-5|-|17
CASGLVVTASNTGELFF
TGTGCTAGTGGTTTGGTTGTTACAGCTTCGAACACCGGGGAGCTGTTTTTT
>-|TRBJ2-5|TRBV2|TRBD2|15
CASSTGLAGQETQYF
TGTGCCAGCAGTACGGGACTAGCGGGACAAGAGACCCAGTACTTC
>-|TRBJ1-1|TRBV5-4|TRBD1|13
CASSWDSNTEAFF
TGTGCCAGCAGCTGGGACAGCAACACTGAAGCTTTCTTT
>-|TRBJ2-1|TRBV7-9|-|14
CASSLGLSYNEQFF
TGTGCCAGCAGCTTAGGTCTTTCCTACAATGAGCAGTTCTTC
>-|TRBJ2-3|TRBV7-3|TRBD1|15
CASSSTGGFTDTQYF
TGTGCCAGCAGCTCGACAGGGGGCTTCACAGATACGCAGTATTTT
>few|TRBJ2-3|TRBV25-1|-|13
CASRQLFTDTQYF
TGTGCCAGCAGACAGCTATTCACAGATACGCAGTATTTT
>-|TRBJ2-6|TRBV7-8|TRBD1|19
CASSLVRRQGLSGANVLTF
TGTGCCAGCAGCTTAGTGCGGAGACAGGGCCTTTCTGGGGCCAACGTCCTGACTTTC
>-|TRBJ1-6|TRBV19|TRBD1|15
CASSIPGQGGSPLHF
TGTGCCAGTAGTATCCCGGGACAGGGAGGTTCACCCCTCCACTTT
>once|TRBJ2-7|TRBV4-3|-|15
CASSPYSGVGYEQYF
TGCGCCAGCAGTCCTTACTCAGGGGTTGGCTACGAGCAGTACTTC
>-|TRBJ2-3|TRBV27|TRBD1|14
CASSWKQGADTQYF
TGTGCCAGCAGTTGGAAGCAGGGGGCAGATACGCAGTATTTT
>-|TRBJ2-2|TRBV7-7|TRBD1|16
CASSSRTGGNTGELFF
TGTGCTAGCAGCTCACGGACAGGGGGCAACACCGGGGAGCTGTTTTTT
>-|TRBJ2-3|TRBV30|TRBD1|15
CAWSVTGGSTDTQYF
TGTGCCTGGTCTGTGACAGGGGGCTCGACAGATACGCAGTATTTT
>-|TRBJ1-3|TRBV19|-|17
CASSIWILGVNGNTIYF
TGTGCCAGTAGTATATGGATCCTCGGGGTCAACGGAAACACCATATATTTT
>-|TRBJ2-2|TRBV5-1|TRBD1|15
CASSLGTANTGELFF
TGCGCCAGCAGCCTCGGGACAGCGAACACCGGGGAGCTGTTTTTT
>-|TRBJ1-5|TRBV24-1|-|14
CATSDFRGNQPQHF
TGTGCCACCAGTGATTTTCGGGGGAATCAGCCCCAGCATTTT
>-|TRBJ2-5|TRBV3-1/TRBV3-2|TRBD2|17
CASSQDRATSLGETQYF
TGTGCCAGCAGCCAAGATCGGGCGACTAGCTTAGGGGAGACCCAGTACTTC
>-|TRBJ2-5|TRBV19|-|13
CASRGADQETQYF
TGTGCCAGCAGGGGGGCAGACCAAGAGACCCAGTACTTC
>once|TRBJ1-1|TRBV6-5|TRBD1|14
CASRLQGTNTEAFF
TGTGCCAGCAGATTACAGGGGACGAACACTGAAGCTTTCTTT
>-|TRBJ1-1|TRBV6-1|-|13
CASSEVWAPEAFF
TGTGCCAGCAGTGAAGTTTGGGCCCCAGAAGCTTTCTTT
>-|TRBJ2-5|TRBV5-6|-|14
CASSLSATGKTQYF
TGTGCCAGCAGCTTGTCGGCCACGGGAAAGACCCAGTACTTC
>-|TRBJ1-3|TRBV6-5|-|15
CASIPEYYSGNTIYF
TGTGCCAGCATTCCGGAGTACTATTCTGGAAACACCATATATTTT
>-|TRBJ2-5|TRBV12-5|-|17
CASGSGAPDYREETQYF
TGTGCTAGTGGTTCCGGAGCCCCGGACTACCGGGAGGAGACCCAGTACTTC
>-|TRBJ1-2|TRBV6-2/TRBV6-3|-|11
CASSRQYGYTF
TGTGCCAGCAGTAGACAGTATGGCTACACCTTC
>once|TRBJ1-1|TRBV5-5|-|15
CASSSHPAVNTEAFF
TGTGCCAGCAGCTCTCACCCGGCGGTGAACACTGAAGCTTTCTTT
>few|TRBJ2-7|TRBV4-1|-|17
CAQEGGMRSQKSYEQYF
TGCGCCCAGGAGGGTGGTATGAGGTCCCAGAAGAGCTACGAGCAGTACTTC
>-|TRBJ2-2|TRBV11-2|-|15
CASSSPTTNPGELFF
TGTGCCAGCAGCTCACCGACTACCAACCCCGGGGAGCTGTTTTTT
>-|TRBJ2-1|TRBV5-1|TRBD2|14
CASSREDLSNEQFF
TGCGCCAGCAGCCGGGAGGACCTCTCAAATGAGCAGTTCTTC
>-|TRBJ2-3|TRBV24-1|TRBD1|16
CATSDSGTAFPDTQYF
TGTGCCACCAGTGATTCCGGGACAGCGTTCCCGGATACGCAGTATTTT
>-|TRBJ2-3|TRBV3-1/TRBV3-2|-|15
CASSQEAMSTDTQYF
TGTGCCAGCAGCCAGGAGGCCATGAGCACAGATACGCAGTATTTT
>-|TRBJ1-2|TRBV30|TRBD1|12
CATLGQGYGYTF
TGTGCCACCTTGGGACAGGGGTATGGCTACACCTTC
>once|TRBJ2-1|TRBV6-4|TRBD2|16
CASSDSGLAGMGEQFF
TGTGCCAGCAGTGACTCTGGACTAGCGGGGATGGGTGAGCAGTTCTTC
>-|TRBJ2-7|TRBV4-2|TRBD1|18
CASSHREGQGAHFYEQYF
TGTGCCAGCAGCCACCGAGAGGGACAGGGGGCTCACTTCTACGAGCAGTACTTC
>-|TRBJ2-5|TRBV6-1|-|15
CASSELRQRQETQYF
TGTGCCAGCAGTGAACTTCGACAGCGACAAGAGACCCAGTACTTC
>-|TRBJ2-5|TRBV7-9|TRBD2|17
CASTIEGSLAGLETQYF
TGTGCCAGCACTATAGAGGGGTCACTAGCGGGGTTAGAGACCCAGTACTTC
>-|TRBJ2-6|TRBV5-6|-|15
CASSLWGPGANVLTF
TGTGCCAGCAGCTTGTGGGGGCCTGGGGCCAACGTCCTGACTTTC
>-|TRBJ2-2|TRBV5-1|TRBD2|15
CASSGPGGRGGELFF
TGCGCCAGCAGCGGTCCGGGGGGGCGAGGCGGGGAGCTGTTTTTT
>once|TRBJ2-1|TRBV3-1/TRBV3-2|-|15
CASSQASGHNNEQFF
TGTGCCAGCAGCCAAGCAAGCGGGCACAACAATGAGCAGTTCTTC
>-|TRBJ1-2|TRBV10-2|TRBD1|15
CASSESKGQSYGYTF
TGCGCCAGCAGTGAGTCGAAGGGACAGAGCTATGGCTACACCTTC
>-|TRBJ1-3|TRBV28|TRBD1|16
CASSLSPRGPGNTIYF
TGTGCCAGCAGTTTATCTCCCAGGGGGCCTGGAAACACCATATATTTT